Shown below are 23 T cell receptor beta chains from a single sample sequenced in a study of blood T cell repertoires in COVID-19. Sequencing was performed with immunoSEQ multiplex PCR; in TCRdb, only in-frame clones are kept and a portion is missing. The sample has approximately 210,000 clones; over 70% are singletons. Specimen: peripheral blood. Receptors originate from a man aged 45-60 years with active or convalescent COVID-19.

The gene calls are TRBV30 and TRBJ1-4; D may be TRBD1 (5 bases). Germline loops: CDR1 GTSNPN, CDR2 SVGIG (reference sequence). Deletions cut 2 bases from V and 7 bases from J, with 14 bases between. This CDR3 comprises 14 residues. CDR3 DNA sequence: TGTGCCTGGAGTTTGGGGGACTCCGTTGAAAAACTGTTTTTT. This encodes CAWSLGDSVEKLFF. Supplemented by reference TRBV30 and TRBJ1-4, the full variable domain reads SQTIHQWPATLVQPVGSPLSLECTVEGTSNPNLYWYRQAAGRGLQLLFYSVGIGQISSEVPQNLSASRPQDRQFILSSKKLLLSDSGFYLCAWSLGDSVEKLFFGSGTQLSVL.

This clone was counted ten times or more. The J gene is TRBJ1-6, the V gene TRBV9; no reliable D call. The V gene lost 3 bases and the J gene lost 5 bases, with 6 bases spanning the gap. The CDR3 covers 13 residues. Germline-derived CDR1 and CDR2 are SGDLS and YYNGEE. In DNA form, the CDR3 reads TGTGCCAGCAGCGGCGACAATAATTCACCCCTCCACTTT. Translation: CASSGDNNSPLHF.

CDR3 DNA sequence: TGTGCCAGTAGTCCTCGGACAGAGAGAAATCAGCCCCAGCATTTT. This sequence encodes CASSPRTERNQPQHF. V and J are TRBV19 and TRBJ1-5; tentatively, D is TRBD1 (6 bases). The V end lost 5 bases, the J end lost 4 bases, and 15 bases lay between the germline ends. From germline, CDR1 is LNHDA and CDR2 SQIVND (reference sequence). The CDR3 runs 15 residues.

The gene calls are TRBV9 and TRBJ2-5; 7 nucleotides match TRBD2. The CDR3 consists of 15 residues. CDR1 is SGDLS, CDR2 YYNGEE, per germline. V gave up 0 bases and J gave up 4 bases; unmatched junction bases: 6. The CDR3 sequence is CASSVAGRGGETQYF. The CDR3 nucleotides read TGTGCCAGCAGCGTAGCTGGGAGGGGTGGAGAGACCCAGTACTTC.

The rearrangement uses TRBV28 and TRBJ1-2, with 7 bases that match TRBD1. With 5 bases clipped from V and 4 bases from J, the junction kept 7 bases outside the gene matches. Germline loops: CDR1 MDHEN, CDR2 SYDVKM. The CDR3 has 14 amino acids. The CDR3 nucleotides are TGTGCCAGCAGTCACAGGGGAGGTTCCTATGGCTACACCTTC. This codes for CASSHRGGSYGYTF.

This chain links TRBV24-1 with TRBJ1-2; tentatively, D is TRBD1 (6 bases). Germline values: CDR1 KGHDR, CDR2 SFDVKD. The CDR3 is 15 residues long. The V end was cut by 4 bases, the J end by 2 bases, with 13 bases between. The CDR3 nucleotides read TGTGCCACCAGTGAGTCCCGCCAGGGGAACTATGGCTACACCTTC. Amino acids: CATSESRQGNYGYTF.

The V gene is TRBV27, the J gene TRBJ1-2; TRBD1 aligns across 7 bases. The CDR3 is 16 residues long. Germline CDR1 and CDR2: MNHEY and SMNVEV (reference sequence). The trim removed 10 bases at V and 8 bases at J, leaving 22 bases unmatched. The DNA of the CDR3 is TGTGCCACCAGAAGCGACAGGGCCGATCGGAATGGGGGCTACACCTTC. Protein product: CATRSDRADRNGGYTF.

V usage is TRBV28 and J usage is TRBJ1-3; D is unresolved. The CDR3 covers 13 residues. With 2 bases removed from V and 3 bases from J, the gap between germline ends came to 5 bases. From germline, CDR1 is MDHEN and CDR2 SYDVKM. The CDR3 reads CASSLLLGNTIYF. Written as DNA, the CDR3 is TGTGCCAGCAGTTTACTTCTTGGAAACACCATATATTTT. Based on the CDR3 plus reference TRBV28 and TRBJ1-3, the full variable domain is DVKVTQSSRYLVKRTGEKVFLECVQDMDHENMFWYRQDPGLGLRLIYFSYDVKMKEKGDIPEGYSVSREKKERFSLILESASTNQTSMYLCASSLLLGNTIYFGEGSWLTVV.

The chain links TRBV28 to TRBJ1-2; 7 nucleotides line up with TRBD1. The J segment lost 7 bases and the V segment lost 6 bases, leaving 11 bases of the junction unmatched. Per germline, CDR1 MDHEN and CDR2 SYDVKM. The CDR3 runs 14 residues. The CDR3, as DNA: TGTGCCAGCAGCAACACAGGGGCCCCTCTTGGCTACACCTTC. Its translation: CASSNTGAPLGYTF.

The CDR3 here is CASSRLPRETQYF. Written as DNA, the CDR3 is TGCGCCAGCAGCCGTCTTCCTAGGGAGACCCAGTACTTC. The chain uses TRBV4-1 and TRBJ2-5, with D hard to call. CDR1 is MGHRA, CDR2 YSYEKL, per germline. The CDR3 has 13 residues. The V end lost 4 bases, the J end lost 5 bases, and 11 bases lay between the germline ends.

This clone occurred a few times. The chain is built from TRBV12-2 and TRBJ2-2; the table names TRBD2, a call not compared with the DNA. TRBV12-2 is annotated as a pseudogene. The CDR3 has 18 residues. In DNA form, the CDR3 reads TGTGCAAGTCGCTTAGCTCATATCCCTAGCGGGAGCACCGGGGAGCTGTTTTTT. Encoded protein: CASRLAHIPSGSTGELFF.

CDR3: CASKKSGRAEETQYF. CDR3 DNA: TGTGCCAGCAAGAAAAGCGGGAGGGCCGAAGAGACCCAGTACTTC. The rearrangement joins TRBV5-8 to TRBJ2-5, with TRBD2 identical over 10 bases. This CDR3 region has 15 residues. The V gene's germline CDR1 is SGHTS and CDR2 YDEGEE. The J segment lost 3 bases and the V segment lost 6 bases, leaving 8 bases of the junction unmatched.

The chain is built from TRBV5-1 and TRBJ2-5; the match to TRBD1 covers 7 bases. This CDR3 is 15 amino acids long. The V and J ends lost 1 base and 4 bases, in that order; junction bases with no gene match: 7. Germline CDR1 SGHRS, CDR2 YFSETQ. CDR3 nucleotides: TGCGCCAGCAGCTTGCAAGACAGGACAGGAGAGACCCAGTACTTC. Protein: CASSLQDRTGETQYF.

The rearrangement uses TRBV23-1 and TRBJ1-2, with a weak D call TRBD1 (5 bases). TRBV23-1 is annotated as an ORF whose role is uncertain. Trimming removed 6 bases at V and 4 bases at J, with 15 bases between. The CDR3 is 14 amino acids. The DNA of the CDR3 is TGCGCCAGCAGAACAGGTTCCTCGCCCTATGGCTACACCTTC. Amino acid sequence: CASRTGSSPYGYTF.

This chain joins TRBV6-2 or TRBV6-3 and TRBJ2-7; maybe TRBD1 (6 bases). Germline V CDR1 and CDR2: MNHEY, SVGEGT. Deletions cut 0 bases from V and 3 bases from J, with 12 bases between. The CDR3 runs to 15 residues. CDR3 in amino acids: CASSYSRRGDYEQYF. The CDR3 bases are TGTGCCAGCAGTTACTCTCGCAGGGGAGACTACGAGCAGTACTTC.

V is TRBV6-1 and J is TRBJ2-5, with TRBD2 identical over 9 bases. Germline values: CDR1 MNHNS, CDR2 SASEGT. The CDR3 runs to 16 residues. Losses at the gene ends were 4 bases for V and 3 bases for J; bases not matched to a gene: 9. The CDR3 spells CASSVWGGGEKETQYF. CDR3 in DNA: TGTGCCAGCAGTGTATGGGGCGGGGGGGAGAAAGAGACCCAGTACTTC.

The rearrangement uses TRBV12-5 and TRBJ1-1; D remains unclear. Per germline, CDR1 LGHNT and CDR2 FRNRAP. With 3 bases removed from V and 1 base from J, the gap between germline ends came to 9 bases. This CDR3 is 14 amino acids long. The CDR3 region has the DNA TGTGCTAGTGGTTTAACACCCCCGAACACTGAAGCTTTCTTT. Protein product: CASGLTPPNTEAFF.

The chain has TRBV2 and TRBJ1-2; 7 bases match TRBD1. CDR1 is SNHLY and CDR2 is FYNNEI in the germline V gene. This CDR3 comprises 15 residues. Trimming at V came to 6 bases and at J to 4 bases, leaving 11 bases not matched to a gene. CDR3 in amino acids: CASREQGIGSYGYTF. The CDR3 DNA sequence: TGTGCCAGCAGGGAACAGGGGATAGGGTCCTATGGCTACACCTTC.

This chain uses TRBV27 with TRBJ1-5; TRBD1 aligns across 8 bases. CDR3 length: 16 amino acids. V was clipped by 5 bases and J by 3 bases; unmatched bases: 9. CDR1 and CDR2 (germline): MNHEY, SMNVEV (reference sequence). The CDR3 region is CASSTWAGGSNQPQHF. The CDR3 coding sequence is TGTGCCAGCAGTACTTGGGCAGGGGGCTCCAATCAGCCCCAGCATTTT.

The genes are TRBV9 and TRBJ2-7, with D possibly being TRBD1 (5 bases). V lost 4 bases to trimming and J lost 4 bases, with 9 bases between them. The CDR3 loop spans 12 amino acids. CDR1 is SGDLS and CDR2 is YYNGEE in the germline V gene. DNA of the CDR3: TGTGCCAGCAGCTCGCCAGGGTACGAGCAGTACTTC. It codes for CASSSPGYEQYF.

The chain couples TRBV30 to TRBJ1-2; D is perhaps TRBD1 (6 bases). Germline CDR1 is GTSNPN and CDR2 is SVGIG (reference sequence). This CDR3 spans 15 amino acids. The V end was cut by 7 bases, the J end by 7 bases, with 25 bases between. The CDR3 region is CAYDIADRRPGGYTF. The CDR3 DNA follows: TGTGCCTACGATATCGCGGACAGACGACCTGGTGGCTACACCTTC.

V gene TRBV28 combines with J gene TRBJ1-2, with no clear D. V shed 5 bases and J shed 3 bases, with 22 bases lying between them. The CDR3 consists of 17 residues. Germline V gene lookup returns CDR1 MDHEN and CDR2 SYDVKM. CDR3 nucleotides: TGTGCCAGCAGTCCCCCGGGAGTCGGGGAAGAGGACTATGGCTACACCTTC. Protein: CASSPPGVGEEDYGYTF.

The chain uses TRBV5-1 and TRBJ1-6; 7 positions match TRBD1. This CDR3 contains 14 residues. Germline CDR1 and CDR2: SGHRS and YFSETQ. With V trimmed by 3 bases and J by 7 bases, 4 bases remained unmatched. The chain's CDR3 is CASSSGTDNSPLHF. The CDR3 region has the DNA TGCGCCAGCAGCTCCGGGACAGACAATTCACCCCTCCACTTT.